This record concerns one TCR beta chain sequence. Antigen unknown. This sample was included in a study of B cell selection in AIRE deficiency. Findings and limits, study-wide: Tconv and Treg cells from AIRE-deficient patients resembled healthy donors in TCRBV usage, CDR3 length and diversity.

From germline, CDR1 is LNHDA and CDR2 SQIVND (reference sequence). Trimming stripped 1 base from V and 1 base from J, with 11 bases between. This CDR3 is built from 16 residues. Regulatory T cells were sorted as CD4+CD25hiCD127low/negative. Libraries were prepared by immunoSEQ multiplex PCR; TCRdb keeps only in-frame clonotypes and omits some of them. The repertoire holds under 20,000 clones, with roughly 91% as singletons. Sequencing was done on a sample of CD4+CD25+ Tregs sorted from PBMCs. The clonotype was recovered from a human donor in good health. The chain uses TRBV19 and TRBJ1-5, with D unclear. CDR3: CASSIVRRQSNQPQHF. CDR3 nucleotide sequence: TGTGCCAGTAGTATAGTCCGAAGGCAAAGCAATCAGCCCCAGCATTTT.